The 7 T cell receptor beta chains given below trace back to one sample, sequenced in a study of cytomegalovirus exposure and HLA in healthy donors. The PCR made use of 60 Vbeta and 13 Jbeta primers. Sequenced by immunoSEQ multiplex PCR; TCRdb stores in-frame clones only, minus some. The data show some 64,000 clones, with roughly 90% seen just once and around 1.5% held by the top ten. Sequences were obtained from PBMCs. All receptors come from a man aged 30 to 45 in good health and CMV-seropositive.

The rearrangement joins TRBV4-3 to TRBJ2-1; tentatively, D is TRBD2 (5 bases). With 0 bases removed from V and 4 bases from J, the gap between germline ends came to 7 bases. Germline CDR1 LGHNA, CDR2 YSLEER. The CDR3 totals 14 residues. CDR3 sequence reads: CASSQESGYNEQFF. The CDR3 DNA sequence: TGCGCCAGCAGCCAAGAATCGGGATACAATGAGCAGTTCTTC.

CDR3 residues: CASTRTSYNEQFF. CDR3 in DNA: TGCGCCAGCACACGGACTTCCTACAATGAGCAGTTCTTC. The chain is built from TRBV5-1 and TRBJ2-1; D is possibly TRBD2 (5 bases). CDR3 length equals 13 residues. The germline gives CDR1 SGHRS, CDR2 YFSETQ. Trimming stripped 6 bases from V and 1 base from J, with 8 bases between.

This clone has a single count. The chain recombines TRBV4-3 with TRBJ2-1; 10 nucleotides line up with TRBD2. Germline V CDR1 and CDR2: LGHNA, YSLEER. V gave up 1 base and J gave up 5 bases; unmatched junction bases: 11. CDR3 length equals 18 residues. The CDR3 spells CASSQVIWTSGANNEQFF. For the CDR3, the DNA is TGCGCCAGCAGCCAAGTAATCTGGACTAGCGGAGCCAACAATGAGCAGTTCTTC.

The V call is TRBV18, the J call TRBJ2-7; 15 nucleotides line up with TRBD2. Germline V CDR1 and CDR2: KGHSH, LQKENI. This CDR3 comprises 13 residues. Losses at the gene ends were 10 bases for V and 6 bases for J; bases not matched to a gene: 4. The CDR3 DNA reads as TGTGCCACCCAGGGACTAGCGGGAGGCGAGCAGTACTTC. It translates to CATQGLAGGEQYF. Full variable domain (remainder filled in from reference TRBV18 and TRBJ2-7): NAGVMQNPRHLVRRRGQEARLRCSPMKGHSHVYWYRQLPEEGLKFMVYLQKENIIDESGMPKERFSAEFPKEGPSILRIQQVVRGDSAAYFCATQGLAGGEQYFGPGTRLTVT.

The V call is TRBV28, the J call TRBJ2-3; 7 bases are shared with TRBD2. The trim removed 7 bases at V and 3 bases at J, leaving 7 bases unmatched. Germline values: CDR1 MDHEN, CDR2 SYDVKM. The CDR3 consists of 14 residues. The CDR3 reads CASTPLAATDTQYF. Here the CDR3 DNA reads TGTGCCAGCACCCCCCTAGCGGCTACAGATACGCAGTATTTT. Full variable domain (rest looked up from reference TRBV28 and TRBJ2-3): DVKVTQSSRYLVKRTGEKVFLECVQDMDHENMFWYRQDPGLGLRLIYFSYDVKMKEKGDIPEGYSVSREKKERFSLILESASTNQTSMYLCASTPLAATDTQYFGPGTRLTVL.

The CDR3 sequence: CASTSTAPQETQYF. CDR3 nucleotide sequence: TGTGCCAGCACCTCGACAGCCCCACAAGAGACCCAGTACTTC. The chain joins TRBV6-5 to TRBJ2-5; D might be TRBD1 (5 bases). The germline V gene encodes CDR1 MNHEY and CDR2 SVGAGI. Trimming cost V 7 bases and J 2 bases, with 14 bases left between them. The CDR3 spans 14 residues.

The CDR3 coding sequence is TGTGCCAGTAGTATTAACGGGGAACGAGAGACCCAGTACTTC. It specifies CASSINGERETQYF. V and J are TRBV19 and TRBJ2-5; weak D call: TRBD2 (5 bases). Deletions cut 3 bases from V and 4 bases from J, with 12 bases between. CDR1 is LNHDA, CDR2 SQIVND, per germline (reference sequence). The CDR3 covers 14 residues.